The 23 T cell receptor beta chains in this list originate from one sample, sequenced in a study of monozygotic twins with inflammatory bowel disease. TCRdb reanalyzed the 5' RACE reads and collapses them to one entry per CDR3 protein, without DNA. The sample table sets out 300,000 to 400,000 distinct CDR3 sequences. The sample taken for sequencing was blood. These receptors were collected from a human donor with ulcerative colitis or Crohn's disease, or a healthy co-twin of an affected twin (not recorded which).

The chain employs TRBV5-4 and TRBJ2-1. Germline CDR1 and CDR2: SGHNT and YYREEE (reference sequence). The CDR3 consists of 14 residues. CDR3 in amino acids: CASSLARRSNEQFF.

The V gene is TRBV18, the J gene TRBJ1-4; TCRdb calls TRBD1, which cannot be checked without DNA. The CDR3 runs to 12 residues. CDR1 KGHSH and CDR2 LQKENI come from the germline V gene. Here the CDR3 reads CASSPGVEKLFF.

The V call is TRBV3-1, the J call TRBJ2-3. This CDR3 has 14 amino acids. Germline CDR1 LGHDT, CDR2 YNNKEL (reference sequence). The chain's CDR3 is CASSRDPSTDTQYF.

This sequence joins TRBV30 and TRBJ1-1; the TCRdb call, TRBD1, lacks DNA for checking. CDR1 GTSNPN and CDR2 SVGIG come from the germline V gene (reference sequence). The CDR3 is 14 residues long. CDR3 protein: CAWVRQGIGTEAFF.

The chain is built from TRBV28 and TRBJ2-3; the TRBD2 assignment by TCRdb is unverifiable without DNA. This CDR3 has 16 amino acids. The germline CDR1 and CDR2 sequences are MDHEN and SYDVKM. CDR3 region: CASSLKTPSSTDTQYF.

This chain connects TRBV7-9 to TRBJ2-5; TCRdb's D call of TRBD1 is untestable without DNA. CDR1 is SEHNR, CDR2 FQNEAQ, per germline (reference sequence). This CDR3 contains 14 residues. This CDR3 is CASSRDSFQETQYF.

CDR3 protein: CASSLEGQGYGYTF. The V gene is TRBV5-4, the J gene TRBJ1-2; absent DNA, TCRdb's TRBD1 call cannot be checked. CDR3 length: 14 residues. Per germline, CDR1 SGHNT and CDR2 YYREEE (reference sequence).

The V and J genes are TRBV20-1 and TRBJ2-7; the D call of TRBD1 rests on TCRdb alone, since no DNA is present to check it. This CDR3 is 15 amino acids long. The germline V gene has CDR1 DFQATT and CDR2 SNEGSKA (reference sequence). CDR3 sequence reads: CSARPLQGVGYEQYF.

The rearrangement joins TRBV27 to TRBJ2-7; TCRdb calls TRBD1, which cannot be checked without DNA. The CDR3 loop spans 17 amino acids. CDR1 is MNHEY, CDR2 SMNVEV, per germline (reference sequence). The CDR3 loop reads CASSPAYPAGAGYEQYF.

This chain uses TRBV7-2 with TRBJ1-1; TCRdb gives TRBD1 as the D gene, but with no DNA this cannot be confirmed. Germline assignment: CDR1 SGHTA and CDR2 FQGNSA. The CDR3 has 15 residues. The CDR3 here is CASSLRTGPFSEAFF.

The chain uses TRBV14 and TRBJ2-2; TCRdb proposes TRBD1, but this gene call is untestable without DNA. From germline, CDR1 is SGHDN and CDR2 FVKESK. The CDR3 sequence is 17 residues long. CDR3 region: CASSQRGTIAHTGELFF. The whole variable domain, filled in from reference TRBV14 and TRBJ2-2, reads EAGVTQFPSHSVIEKGQTVTLRCDPISGHDNLYWYRRVMGKEIKFLLHFVKESKQDESGMPNNRFLAERTGGTYSTLKVQPAELEDSGVYFCASSQRGTIAHTGELFFGEGSRLTVL.

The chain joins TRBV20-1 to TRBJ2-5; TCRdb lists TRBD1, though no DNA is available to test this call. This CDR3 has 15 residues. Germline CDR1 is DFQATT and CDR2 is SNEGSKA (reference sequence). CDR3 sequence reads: CSAATTGTSLETQYF.

CDR3 amino acids: CASSSSGNGDTQYF. The V call is TRBV27, the J call TRBJ2-3; TCRdb outputs TRBD2, but without DNA this stays unchecked. This CDR3 region has 14 residues. In germline, CDR1 is MNHEY, CDR2 SMNVEV (reference sequence).

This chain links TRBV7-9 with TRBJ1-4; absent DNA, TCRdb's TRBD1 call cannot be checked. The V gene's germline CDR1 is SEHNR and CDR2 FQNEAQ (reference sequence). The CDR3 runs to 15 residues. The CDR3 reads CASSLATQGSEKLFF. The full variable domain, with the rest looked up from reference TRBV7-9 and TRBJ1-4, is DTGVSQNPRHKITKRGQNVTFRCDPISEHNRLYWYRQTLGQGPEFLTYFQNEAQLEKSRLLSDRFSAERPKGSFSTLEIQRTEQGDSAMYLCASSLATQGSEKLFFGSGTQLSVL.

This CDR3 is CSASSPGSASTDTQYF. The chain is built from TRBV20-1 and TRBJ2-3; absent DNA, TCRdb's TRBD2 call cannot be checked. The germline V gene encodes CDR1 DFQATT and CDR2 SNEGSKA (reference sequence). The CDR3 sequence is 16 residues long.

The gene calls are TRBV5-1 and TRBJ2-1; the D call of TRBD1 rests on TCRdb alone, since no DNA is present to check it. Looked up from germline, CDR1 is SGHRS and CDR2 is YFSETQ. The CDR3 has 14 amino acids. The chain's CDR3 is CASSSTGTGGGQFF.

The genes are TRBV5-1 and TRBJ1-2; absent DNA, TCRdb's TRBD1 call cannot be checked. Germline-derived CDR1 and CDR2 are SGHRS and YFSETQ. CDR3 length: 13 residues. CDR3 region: CASSPRGDGGYTF.

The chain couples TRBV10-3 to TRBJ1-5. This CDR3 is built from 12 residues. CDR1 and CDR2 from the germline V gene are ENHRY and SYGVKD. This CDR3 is CAISDTRQPQHF.

CDR3: CASSRDSPKNEQFF. The chain recombines TRBV28 with TRBJ2-1; no DNA is available, so the TRBD2 call from TCRdb remains unchecked. The CDR3 is made up of 14 amino acids. Germline V CDR1 and CDR2: MDHEN, SYDVKM.

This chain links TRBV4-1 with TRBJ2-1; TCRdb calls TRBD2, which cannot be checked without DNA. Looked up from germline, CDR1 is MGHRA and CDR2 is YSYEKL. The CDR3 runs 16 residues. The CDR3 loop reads CASSGTGTSGSVEQFF.

CDR3 residues: CASGSGMAGKLFF. V is TRBV12-5 and J is TRBJ1-4. Looked up from germline, CDR1 is LGHNT and CDR2 is FRNRAP. The CDR3 has 13 residues.

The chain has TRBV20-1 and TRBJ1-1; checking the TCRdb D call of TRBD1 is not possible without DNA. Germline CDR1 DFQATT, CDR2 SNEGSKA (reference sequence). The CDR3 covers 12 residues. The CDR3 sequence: CSAAPGGRLAFF.

This chain's CDR3 is CAWSFMASYQETQYF. V usage is TRBV30 and J usage is TRBJ2-5. This CDR3 is 15 amino acids long. Germline V gene sequence: CDR1 GTSNPN, CDR2 SVGIG (reference sequence).